The clone carrying this T cell receptor (beta chain) was observed a few times. Its target is unknown. V dropped 0 bases and J dropped 5 bases, with 11 bases sitting between them. The V gene's germline CDR1 is GTSNPN and CDR2 SVGIG (reference sequence). The CDR3 totals 14 residues. The data are from a study of CD8+CD57+ T cells in acquired aplastic anemia. Study information: Sorted CD4+ and CD8+ cell DNA averaged about 3 ug. Healthy CD8+ samples averaged around 10 million reads.

Study outcomes and limitations: CD8+ Simpson's diversity in patients was not significantly different from that in controls. Shared by patients and controls, approximately 28 CD8+ CDR3s were abundant in patients.

For CDR3 and TCR beta VDJ profiling, genomic DNA was the template used. One entry per CDR3 protein results from TCRdb running MiXCR on the reads. The table records 150,000 to 200,000 distinct CDR3 sequences, around half of them present only once. Input material: sorted CD4+, CD8+, or CD8+CD57+ T cells (not recorded which) from PBMCs. The TCR sequence derives from a human donor in good health. This rearrangement joins TRBV30 to TRBJ1-5; D remains unclear. The CDR3, as DNA: TGTGCCTGGAGTGTACGTGGAGAGTATCAGCCCCAGCATTTT. Its translation: CAWSVRGEYQPQHF.